This TCR beta chain originates from a study of read filtering for tumor transcriptome and immune sequencing. Study summary: Revised staging placed eight or nine patients in R-ISS I, approximately 16 in II, 6 or 7 in III. After DNase treatment, RNA was made into whole-transcriptome libraries. Findings and limits, study-wide: Compared with RNA-seq, IR-seq gave much higher clonotype depth and reliability. This fraction held mixed bone marrow immune cells after CD138-negative sorting.

Germline-derived CDR1 and CDR2 are SQVTM and ANQGSEA. The CDR3 sequence is 13 residues long. Trimming took off 6 bases at V and 1 base at J, with 12 bases between the two ends. The library was built from 400 ng RNA with molecular barcoded adaptors for alpha/delta and beta/gamma chains. TCRdb re-derived calls from the reads in MiXCR, one entry per CDR3 protein. The sample has about 54,000 distinct CDR3 sequences, approximately 13% seen once. This clonotype was observed many times. Its specificity is unknown. Sequencing used a population of CD138-negative cells sorted from bone marrow. This clonotype originated in a donor aged 40 or older with multiple myeloma. V and J are TRBV29-1 and TRBJ1-1, with D hard to call. The CDR3 here is CSVLSTRNTEAFF. The CDR3 DNA is TGCAGCGTCTTATCAACTCGGAACACTGAAGCTTTCTTT.